This T cell receptor (beta chain) was found in a study of blood T cells in healthy people across ages. Next came a second PCR, run for 7 to 11 cycles, which used a sample-barcoded 5' primer along with a J-beta primer mix. TCRdb analysed the 5' RACE reads with MiXCR anew, one entry per CDR3 protein. The data hold 750,000 to 950,000 distinct CDR3 sequences, with around 29% observed a single time. CDR1 LNHDA and CDR2 SQIVND come from the germline V gene (reference sequence). This CDR3 spans 16 amino acids. J lost 4 bases, V lost 3 bases, and 11 bases had no gene match. In addition, the sample was reused for a study of T cells of mothers and their children. As that study records: Per mother, over 9 million TCR beta CDR3 reads were obtained; per child, about 3 million.

This sequence joins TRBV19 and TRBJ2-5, with TRBD1 identical over 7 bases. This sequence was found in a woman aged 40-49 years in good health. The sequencing sample was made of blood. DNA for the CDR3: TGTGCCAGTAGTATGATTACCGGGACAGCCACAGAGACCCAGTACTTC. Its translation: CASSMITGTATETQYF.